Listed below are T cell receptor beta chains from one sample, sequenced in a study of early T cells in non-severe SARS-CoV-2 infection. TCRdb analysed the 5' RACE reads with MiXCR anew, one entry per CDR3 protein. The data show around 59,000 distinct CDR3 sequences, with 8% to 9% seen just once and about 16% held by the top ten. The source material was whole blood. The receptors derive from an adult who was a healthcare worker with PCR-confirmed SARS-CoV-2 infection or an uninfected control (not recorded which). Both conserved end residues are part of each CDR3. D genes are given only for firm matches. Clone size, where shown, is once, few, many, or a class for clones that have expanded.

J | V | D | size | CDR3 | DNA
TRBJ2-7 | TRBV15 | NA | NA | CATSEATESSYEQYF | TGTGCCACCTCAGAAGCGACGGAAAGCTCCTACGAGCAGTACTTC
TRBJ2-5 | TRBV20-1 | NA | many | CSASRGETVKETQYF | TGCAGTGCTAGTCGGGGCGAGACAGTTAAAGAGACCCAGTACTTC
TRBJ1-2 | TRBV2 | NA | NA | CASSEFGRSDGYTF | TGTGCCAGCAGTGAATTTGGCAGAAGCGACGGCTACACCTTC
TRBJ2-3 | TRBV7-2 | TRBD1 | many | CASSFDRGTDTQYF | TGTGCCAGCAGCTTTGACAGGGGCACAGATACGCAGTATTTT
TRBJ2-6 | TRBV4-3 | TRBD2 | few | CASSQRHNPGLAVGANVLTF | TGCGCCAGCAGCCAACGCCACAATCCGGGACTAGCGGTCGGGGCCAACGTCCTGACTTTC
TRBJ2-5 | TRBV5-1 | NA | few | CASSPGILETQYF | TGCGCCAGCAGCCCGGGGATCCTAGAGACCCAGTACTTC
TRBJ2-2 | TRBV6-2/TRBV6-3 | TRBD1 | many | CASSPKGQGANTGELFF | TGTGCCAGCAGTCCCAAGGGACAGGGGGCGAACACCGGGGAGCTGTTTTTT
TRBJ2-1 | TRBV7-2 | TRBD2 | NA | CASSSGLAGSYNEQFF | TGTGCCAGCAGTTCCGGACTAGCGGGGTCCTACAATGAGCAGTTCTTC
TRBJ2-7 | TRBV7-2 | NA | many | CASSSAYEQYF | TGTGCCAGCAGCTCAGCCTACGAGCAGTACTTC
TRBJ2-2 | TRBV7-3 | NA | few | CASSLEAGELFF | TGTGCCAGCAGCTTGGAGGCCGGGGAGCTGTTTTTT
TRBJ1-2 | TRBV6-6 | NA | NA | CASSYVSGYGYTF | TGTGCCAGCAGTTACGTCTCTGGGTATGGCTACACCTTC